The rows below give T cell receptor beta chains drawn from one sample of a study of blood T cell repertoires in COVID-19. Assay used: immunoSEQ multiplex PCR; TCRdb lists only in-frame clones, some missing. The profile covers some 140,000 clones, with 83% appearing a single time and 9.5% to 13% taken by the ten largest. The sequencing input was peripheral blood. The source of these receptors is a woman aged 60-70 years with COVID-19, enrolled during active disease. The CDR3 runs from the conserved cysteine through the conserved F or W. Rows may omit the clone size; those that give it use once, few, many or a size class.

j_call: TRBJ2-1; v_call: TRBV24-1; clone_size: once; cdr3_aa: CATSPTGGAHEQFF
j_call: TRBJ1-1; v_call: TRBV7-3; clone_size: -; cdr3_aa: CASSSGGNRVRSEAFF
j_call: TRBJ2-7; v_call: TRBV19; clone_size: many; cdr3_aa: CASSAPRGEGSYEQYF
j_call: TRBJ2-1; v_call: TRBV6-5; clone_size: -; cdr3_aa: CASSYSQTSNEQFF
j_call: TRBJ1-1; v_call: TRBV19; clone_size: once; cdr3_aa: CASSRAGLTDTEAFF
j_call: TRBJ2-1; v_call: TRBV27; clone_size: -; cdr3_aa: CASKRHSDYNEQFF
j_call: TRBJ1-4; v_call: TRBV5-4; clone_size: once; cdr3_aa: CASSRGTGDEKLFF
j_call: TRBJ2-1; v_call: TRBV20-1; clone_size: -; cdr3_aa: CSARGDNEQFF
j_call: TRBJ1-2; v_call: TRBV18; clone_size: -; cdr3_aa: CASSFQGVSLHGYTF
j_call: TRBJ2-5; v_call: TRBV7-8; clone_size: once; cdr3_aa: CASSLGRSEQETQYF
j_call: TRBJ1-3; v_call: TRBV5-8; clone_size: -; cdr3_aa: CASSFEGGRDTIYF